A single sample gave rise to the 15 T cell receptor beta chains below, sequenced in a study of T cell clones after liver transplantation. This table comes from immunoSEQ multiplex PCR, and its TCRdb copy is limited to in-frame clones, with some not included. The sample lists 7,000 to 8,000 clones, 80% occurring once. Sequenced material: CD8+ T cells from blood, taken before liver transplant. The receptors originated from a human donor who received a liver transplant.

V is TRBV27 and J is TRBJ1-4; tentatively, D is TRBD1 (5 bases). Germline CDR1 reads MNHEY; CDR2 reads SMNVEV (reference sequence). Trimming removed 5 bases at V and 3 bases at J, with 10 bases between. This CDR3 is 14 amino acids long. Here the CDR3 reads CASSQGAANEKLFF. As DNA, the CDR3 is TGTGCCAGCAGTCAGGGCGCGGCTAATGAAAAACTGTTTTTT.

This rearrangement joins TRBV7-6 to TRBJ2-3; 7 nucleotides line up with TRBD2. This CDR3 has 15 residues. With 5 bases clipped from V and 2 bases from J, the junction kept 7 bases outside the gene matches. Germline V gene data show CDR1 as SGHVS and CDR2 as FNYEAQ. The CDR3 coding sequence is TGTGCCAGCAGCCGAGCCAGCGGGGCCACAGATACGCAGTATTTT. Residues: CASSRASGATDTQYF.

CDR3 protein: CASSDTAGVTYNEQFF. The CDR3 DNA follows: TGTGCCAGCAGCGATACAGCGGGGGTTACCTACAATGAGCAGTTCTTC. The chain recombines TRBV9 with TRBJ2-1; 8 bases fit TRBD2. Germline CDR1 reads SGDLS; CDR2 reads YYNGEE. CDR3 length: 16 amino acids. The V and J ends lost 3 bases and 2 bases, in that order; junction bases with no gene match: 7.

The CDR3 reads CASSSSGGAQYEQYF. CDR3 nucleotide sequence: TGTGCCAGCAGCTCGTCCGGGGGGGCCCAGTACGAGCAGTACTTC. The rearrangement links TRBV11-1 to TRBJ2-7, with 8 positions matching TRBD2. The CDR3 loop spans 15 amino acids. Trimming took 4 bases from V and 4 from J; bases not matched to a gene: 9. The germline V gene has CDR1 SGHAT and CDR2 FQDESV (reference sequence). The variable domain in full, completed from reference TRBV11-1 and TRBJ2-7, reads EAEVAQSPRYKITEKSQAVAFWCDPISGHATLYWYRQILGQGPELLVQFQDESVVDDSQLPKDRFSAERLKGVDSTLKIQPAELGDSAMYLCASSSSGGAQYEQYFGPGTRLTVT.

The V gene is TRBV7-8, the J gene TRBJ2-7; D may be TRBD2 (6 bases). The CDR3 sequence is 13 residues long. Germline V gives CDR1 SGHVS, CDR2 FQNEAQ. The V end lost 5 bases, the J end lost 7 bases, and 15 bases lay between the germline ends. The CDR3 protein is CASSPSMAGEQYF. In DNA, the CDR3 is TGTGCCAGCAGCCCTAGCATGGCGGGGGAGCAGTACTTC.

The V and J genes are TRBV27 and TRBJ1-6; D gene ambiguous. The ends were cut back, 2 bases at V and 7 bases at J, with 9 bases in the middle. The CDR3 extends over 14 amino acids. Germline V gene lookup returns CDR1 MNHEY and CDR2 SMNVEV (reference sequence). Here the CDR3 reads CASSLGTTNSPLHF. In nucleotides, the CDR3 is TGTGCCAGCAGTTTAGGCACAACAAATTCACCCCTCCACTTT.

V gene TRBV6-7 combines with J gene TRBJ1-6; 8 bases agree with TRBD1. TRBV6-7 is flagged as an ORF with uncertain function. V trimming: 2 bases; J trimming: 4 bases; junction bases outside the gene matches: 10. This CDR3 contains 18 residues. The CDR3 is CASSYGAGQGLYNSPLHF. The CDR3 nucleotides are TGTGCCAGCAGTTACGGGGCAGGACAGGGCCTTTATAATTCACCCCTCCACTTT.

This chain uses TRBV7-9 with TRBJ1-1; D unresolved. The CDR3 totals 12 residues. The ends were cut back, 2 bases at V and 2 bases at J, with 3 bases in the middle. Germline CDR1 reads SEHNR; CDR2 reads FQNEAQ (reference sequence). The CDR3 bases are TGTGCCAGCAGCTTATCAAACACTGAAGCTTTCTTT. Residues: CASSLSNTEAFF.

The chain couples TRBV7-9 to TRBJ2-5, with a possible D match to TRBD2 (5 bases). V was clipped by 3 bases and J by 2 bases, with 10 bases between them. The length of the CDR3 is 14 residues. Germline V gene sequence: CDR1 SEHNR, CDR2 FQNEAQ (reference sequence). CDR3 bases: TGTGCCAGCAGCTTCCCCCGGGAACAAGAGACCCAGTACTTC. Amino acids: CASSFPREQETQYF.

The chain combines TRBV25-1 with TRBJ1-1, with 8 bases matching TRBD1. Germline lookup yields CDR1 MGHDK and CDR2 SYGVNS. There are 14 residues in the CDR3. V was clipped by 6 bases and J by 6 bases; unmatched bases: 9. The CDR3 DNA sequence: TGTGCCAGCAGAAGTGGACAGGGTTTTGCTGAAGCTTTCTTT. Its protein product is CASRSGQGFAEAFF. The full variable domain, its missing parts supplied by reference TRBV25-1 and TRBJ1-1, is EADIYQTPRYLVIGTGKKITLECSQTMGHDKMYWYQQDPGMELHLIHYSYGVNSTEKGDLSSESTVSRIRTEHFPLTLESARPSHTSQYLCASRSGQGFAEAFFGQGTRLTVV.

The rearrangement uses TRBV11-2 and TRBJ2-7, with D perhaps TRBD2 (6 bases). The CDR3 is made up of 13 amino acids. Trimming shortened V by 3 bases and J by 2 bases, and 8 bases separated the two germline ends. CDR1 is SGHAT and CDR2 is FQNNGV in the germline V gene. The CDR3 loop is CASSLGGPYEQYF. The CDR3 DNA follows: TGTGCCAGCAGCTTGGGGGGACCCTACGAGCAGTACTTC.

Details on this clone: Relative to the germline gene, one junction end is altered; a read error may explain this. The CDR3 region has the DNA TGTGCCAGCAGTTTATGGCGGCAGGGTAACAGTGAAGCTTTCTTT. This sequence encodes CASSLWRQGNSEAFF. V usage is TRBV28 and J usage is TRBJ1-1; the D gene is possibly TRBD1 (5 bases). The CDR3 totals 15 residues. Per germline, CDR1 MDHEN and CDR2 SYDVKM.

CDR3 residues: CATSRDREPPNYSGYTF. Written as DNA, the CDR3 is TGTGCCACCAGCAGAGATCGGGAACCCCCCAACTATTCTGGCTACACCTTC. This rearrangement joins TRBV15 to TRBJ1-2; D not certain. Per the germline V gene, CDR1 is LNHNV and CDR2 is YYDKDF (reference sequence). The CDR3 spans 17 residues. Trimming left V 0 bases short and J 7 bases short, with 21 bases between. The whole variable domain, filled in from reference TRBV15 and TRBJ1-2, reads DAMVIQNPRYQVTQFGKPVTLSCSQTLNHNVMYWYQQKSSQAPKLLFHYYDKDFNNEADTPDNFQSRRPNTSFCFLDIRSPGLGDTAMYLCATSRDREPPNYSGYTFGSGTRLTVV.

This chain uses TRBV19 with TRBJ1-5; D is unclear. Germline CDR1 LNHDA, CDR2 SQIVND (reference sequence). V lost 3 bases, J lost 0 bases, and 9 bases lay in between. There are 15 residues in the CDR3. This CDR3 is CASSITEYSNQPQHF. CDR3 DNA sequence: TGTGCCAGTAGTATTACAGAATATAGCAATCAGCCCCAGCATTTT.

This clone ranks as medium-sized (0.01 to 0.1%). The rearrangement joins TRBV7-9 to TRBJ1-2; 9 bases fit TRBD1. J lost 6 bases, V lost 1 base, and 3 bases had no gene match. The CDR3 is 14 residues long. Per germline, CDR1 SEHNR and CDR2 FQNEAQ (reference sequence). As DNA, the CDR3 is TGTGCCAGCAGCTTAGAGGGGACAGGGCATGGCTACACCTTC. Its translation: CASSLEGTGHGYTF.